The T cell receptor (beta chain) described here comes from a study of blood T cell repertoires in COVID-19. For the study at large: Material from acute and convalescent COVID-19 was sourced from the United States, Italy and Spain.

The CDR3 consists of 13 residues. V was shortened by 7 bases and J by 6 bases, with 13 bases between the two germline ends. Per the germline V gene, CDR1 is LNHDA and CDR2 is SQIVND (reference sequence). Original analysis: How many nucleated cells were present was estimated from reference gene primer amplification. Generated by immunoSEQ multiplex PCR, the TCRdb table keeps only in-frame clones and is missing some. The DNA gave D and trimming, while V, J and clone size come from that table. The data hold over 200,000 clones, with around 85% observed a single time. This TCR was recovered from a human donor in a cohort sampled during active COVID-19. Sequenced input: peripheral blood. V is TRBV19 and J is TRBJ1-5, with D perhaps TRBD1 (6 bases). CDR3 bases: TGTGCCAGTACCACAGGGATGGGTCAGCCCCAGCATTTT. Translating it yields CASTTGMGQPQHF.